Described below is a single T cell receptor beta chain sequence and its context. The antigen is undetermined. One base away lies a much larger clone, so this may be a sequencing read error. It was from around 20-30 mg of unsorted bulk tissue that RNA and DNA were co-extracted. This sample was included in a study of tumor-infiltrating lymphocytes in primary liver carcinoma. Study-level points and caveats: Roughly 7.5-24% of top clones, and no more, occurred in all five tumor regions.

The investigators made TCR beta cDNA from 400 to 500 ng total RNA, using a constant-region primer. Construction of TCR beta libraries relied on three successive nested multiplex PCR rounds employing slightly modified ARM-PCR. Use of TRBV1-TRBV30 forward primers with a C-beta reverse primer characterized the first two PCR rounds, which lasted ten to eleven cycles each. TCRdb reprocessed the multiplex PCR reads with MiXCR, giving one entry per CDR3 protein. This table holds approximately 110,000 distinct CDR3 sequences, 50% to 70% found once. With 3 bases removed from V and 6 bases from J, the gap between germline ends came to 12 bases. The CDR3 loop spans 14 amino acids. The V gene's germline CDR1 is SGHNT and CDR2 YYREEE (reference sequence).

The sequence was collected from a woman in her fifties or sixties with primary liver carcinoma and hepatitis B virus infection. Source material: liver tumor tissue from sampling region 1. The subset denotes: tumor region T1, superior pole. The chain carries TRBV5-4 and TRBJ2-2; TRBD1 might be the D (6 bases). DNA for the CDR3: TGTGCCAGCAGCTCGGGACAAAACGCCGGGGAGCTGTTTTTT. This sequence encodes CASSSGQNAGELFF.